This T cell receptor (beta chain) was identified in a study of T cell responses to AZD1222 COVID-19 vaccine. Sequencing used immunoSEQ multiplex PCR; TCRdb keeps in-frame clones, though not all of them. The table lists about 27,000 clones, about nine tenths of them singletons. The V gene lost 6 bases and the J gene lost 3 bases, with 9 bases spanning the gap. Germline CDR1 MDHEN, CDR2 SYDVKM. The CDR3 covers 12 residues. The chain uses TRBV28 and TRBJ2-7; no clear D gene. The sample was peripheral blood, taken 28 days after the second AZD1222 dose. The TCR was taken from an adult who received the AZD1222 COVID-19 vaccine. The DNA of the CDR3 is TGTGCCAGCAGCCCTAAGGGCTACGAGCAGTACTTC. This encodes CASSPKGYEQYF.